This is a list of T cell receptor beta chains from one sample in a study of monozygotic twins with inflammatory bowel disease. TCRdb reprocessed the 5' RACE reads; each CDR3 protein has one entry and no DNA is given. Its clone listing holds approximately 330,000 distinct CDR3 sequences. The sequenced sample was blood. The receptors come from a human donor with ulcerative colitis or Crohn's disease, or a healthy co-twin of an affected twin (not recorded which). The CDR3 runs from the conserved cysteine through the conserved F or W.

J | V | CDR3
TRBJ2-3 | TRBV28 | CAWRGSGLGTDTQYF
TRBJ1-1 | TRBV7-9 | CASSLGSNTEAFF
TRBJ1-2 | TRBV5-4 | CASNLDRNYGYTF
TRBJ2-3 | TRBV5-4 | CASSFSAGAADTQYF
TRBJ2-5 | TRBV5-1 | CASTLAGEETQYF
TRBJ2-7 | TRBV28 | CASSLKRQPTYEQYF
TRBJ2-7 | TRBV20-1 | CSASTKRSGQQDLYEQYF
TRBJ1-2 | TRBV4-3 | CASSQTLQLFNGYTF
TRBJ2-3 | TRBV29-1 | CSATGTSTDTQYF
TRBJ2-1 | TRBV7-9 | CASSLAGGARYNEQFF
TRBJ1-1 | TRBV5-1 | CASSLTTGGRTEAFF
TRBJ1-1 | TRBV10-2 | CASSEQGGTEAFF
TRBJ2-7 | TRBV25-1 | CASSNLVYEQYF
TRBJ2-1 | TRBV5-4 | CASSLEARNEQFF
TRBJ1-1 | TRBV29-1 | CSVAETMNTEAFF